The 31 T cell receptor beta chains in this list originate from one sample, sequenced in a study of cytomegalovirus exposure and HLA in healthy donors. PCR used 60 Vbeta primers and 13 Jbeta primers. Generated by immunoSEQ multiplex PCR, the TCRdb table keeps only in-frame clones and is missing some. The table has 150,000 to 200,000 clones, approximately 88% seen once. Sequenced material: PBMCs. These receptor sequences come from a boy between 10 and 17 years old in good health and CMV-seronegative.

The V gene is TRBV15, the J gene TRBJ2-3; 14 bases line up with TRBD2. V lost 4 bases to trimming and J lost 0 bases; unmatched junction nucleotides: 9. The CDR3 length is 19 residues. Germline loops: CDR1 LNHNV, CDR2 YYDKDF (reference sequence). The CDR3 here is CATSTRLAGGKFSTDTQYF. The CDR3 DNA follows: TGTGCCACCAGCACTAGACTAGCGGGAGGGAAATTTAGCACAGATACGCAGTATTTT.

The chain recombines TRBV5-1 with TRBJ1-1, with 10 positions matching TRBD1. CDR3 length: 15 residues. Germline CDR1 and CDR2: SGHRS and YFSETQ. Unmatched junction bases numbered 4, after V lost 5 bases and J lost 0 bases. The CDR3 region has the DNA TGCGCCAGCAGAGGGACAGGGGCCATGAACACTGAAGCTTTCTTT. This encodes CASRGTGAMNTEAFF.

This rearrangement joins TRBV4-1 to TRBJ2-7; 10 nucleotides line up with TRBD2. The CDR3 has 18 amino acids. Germline CDR1 MGHRA, CDR2 YSYEKL. V gave up 1 base and J gave up 5 bases; unmatched junction bases: 14. CDR3 amino acids: CASSQVVLVLAGLNEQYF. CDR3 DNA sequence: TGCGCCAGCAGCCAAGTGGTCTTAGTACTAGCGGGATTGAACGAGCAGTACTTC.

This chain connects TRBV7-6 to TRBJ2-1, with 9 positions matching TRBD2. CDR3 size: 16 residues. The germline gives CDR1 SGHVS, CDR2 FNYEAQ. The V and J ends lost 4 bases and 5 bases, in that order; junction bases with no gene match: 9. CDR3 sequence reads: CASSSYFASGDNEQFF. The DNA of the CDR3 is TGTGCCAGCAGCTCCTACTTCGCTAGCGGGGACAATGAGCAGTTCTTC.

The chain joins TRBV29-1 to TRBJ2-5, with D perhaps matching TRBD2 (5 bases). CDR1 SQVTM and CDR2 ANQGSEA come from the germline V gene. V lost 3 bases and J lost 4, with 15 bases in between. CDR3 length: 14 residues. Here the CDR3 reads CSVEGIRTGETQYF. The DNA for the CDR3 is TGCAGCGTTGAGGGAATTAGGACTGGAGAGACCCAGTACTTC.

The chain carries TRBV2 and TRBJ2-1, with unresolved D. V was pared by 6 bases and J by 1 base, with 10 bases between. Germline loops: CDR1 SNHLY, CDR2 FYNNEI. This CDR3 is 14 amino acids long. The CDR3 loop is CASSHVESYNEQFF. For the CDR3, the DNA is TGTGCCAGCAGCCACGTGGAGTCCTACAATGAGCAGTTCTTC.

CDR3 bases: TGCAGTGCTTCAACAGACGGTGAAGCTTTCTTT. Its translation: CSASTDGEAFF. The chain joins TRBV20-1 to TRBJ1-1, with no clear D. Germline loops: CDR1 DFQATT, CDR2 SNEGSKA (reference sequence). The CDR3 has 11 amino acids. V was clipped by 5 bases and J by 7 bases, with 11 bases between them.

This chain uses TRBV6-5 with TRBJ1-1, with 8 nucleotides matching TRBD1. The CDR3 consists of 15 residues. Trimming cost V 0 bases and J 4 bases; bases outside gene matches: 4. Germline V gives CDR1 MNHEY, CDR2 SVGAGI. The CDR3 loop reads CASSYSTQGVTEAFF. The CDR3 DNA reads TGTGCCAGCAGTTACTCGACACAGGGGGTCACTGAAGCTTTCTTT.

V gene TRBV5-4 combines with J gene TRBJ2-7, with 12 bases aligning to TRBD1. From germline, CDR1 is SGHNT and CDR2 YYREEE (reference sequence). This CDR3 is built from 14 residues. The J segment lost 5 bases and the V segment lost 4 bases, leaving 4 bases of the junction unmatched. CDR3 coding DNA: TGTGCCAGCAGCGGGGACAGGGGGCTCGACGAGCAGTACTTC. Amino acid sequence: CASSGDRGLDEQYF.

The genes are TRBV28 and TRBJ2-7; 10 positions match TRBD2. The length of the CDR3 is 15 residues. With V trimmed by 6 bases and J by 1 base, 6 bases remained unmatched. Germline V lookup: CDR1 MDHEN, CDR2 SYDVKM. CDR3 nucleotides: TGTGCCAGCAGGCTTACTAGCGGGGCATCCTACGAGCAGTACTTC. Amino acids: CASRLTSGASYEQYF.

This chain connects TRBV5-1 to TRBJ1-6; D call uncertain. CDR3 size: 13 residues. V was shortened by 0 bases and J by 8 bases, with 6 bases between the two germline ends. The germline CDR1 and CDR2 sequences are SGHRS and YFSETQ. The CDR3 DNA is TGCGCCAGCAGCTTGGAAGAGTATTCACCCCTCCACTTT. It is translated as CASSLEEYSPLHF.

Remarks on this clone: Other DNA sequences within the sample encode an identical CDR3. V and J are TRBV6-5 and TRBJ1-1; D is ambiguous. Germline V gene lookup returns CDR1 MNHEY and CDR2 SVGAGI. The CDR3 runs 13 residues. Trimming took 6 bases from V and 2 from J, leaving 10 bases between them. This chain's CDR3 is CASSPSGNTEAFF. Here the CDR3 DNA reads TGTGCCAGCAGCCCCTCAGGTAACACTGAAGCTTTCTTT.

This chain's CDR3 is CASSSSMAGLEQYF. The CDR3 DNA reads as TGTGCCAGCAGCTCCTCGATGGCGGGTTTAGAGCAGTACTTC. This chain uses TRBV5-4 with TRBJ2-7; a possible D gene is TRBD2 (5 bases). V was clipped by 3 bases and J by 7 bases, with 17 bases between them. This CDR3 region has 14 residues. Germline V CDR1 and CDR2: SGHNT, YYREEE (reference sequence).

This chain links TRBV10-1 with TRBJ2-7; 11 bases align to TRBD2. J gave up 2 bases and V 6 bases, and 6 bases lay outside the gene matches. The CDR3 has 15 amino acids. Germline V lookup: CDR1 WNHNN, CDR2 SYGVQD (reference sequence). The DNA of the CDR3 is TGCGCCAGCAGGGAGGGACTAGCGGAAACCTACGAGCAGTACTTC. Its protein is CASREGLAETYEQYF.

This chain uses TRBV7-2 with TRBJ2-2; D might be TRBD1 (5 bases). This CDR3 spans 17 amino acids. Germline V gives CDR1 SGHTA, CDR2 FQGNSA. Trimming cost V 1 base and J 2 bases, with 14 bases left between them. This CDR3 is CASSLVGRRVNTGELFF. CDR3 DNA: TGTGCCAGCAGCTTAGTGGGGCGCAGGGTAAACACCGGGGAGCTGTTTTTT.

The V gene is TRBV7-6, the J gene TRBJ1-1; D is unresolved. The ends were cut back, 5 bases at V and 0 bases at J, with 16 bases in the middle. CDR3 length: 16 amino acids. Germline CDR1 and CDR2: SGHVS and FNYEAQ. For the CDR3, the DNA is TGTGCCAGCAGCCCACGACCGGAGGGAATGAACACTGAAGCTTTCTTT. The encoded protein is CASSPRPEGMNTEAFF.

This clone was recorded once. The chain carries TRBV18 and TRBJ2-2; D gene unclear. V was shortened by 3 bases and J by 7 bases, with 9 bases between the two germline ends. The length of the CDR3 is 13 residues. The germline V gene has CDR1 KGHSH and CDR2 LQKENI. CDR3 in DNA: TGTGCCAGCTCACCGCCTAAGATCGGGGAGCTGTTTTTT. It encodes CASSPPKIGELFF. Full variable domain (outside the CDR3, taken from reference TRBV18 and TRBJ2-2): NAGVMQNPRHLVRRRGQEARLRCSPMKGHSHVYWYRQLPEEGLKFMVYLQKENIIDESGMPKERFSAEFPKEGPSILRIQQVVRGDSAAYFCASSPPKIGELFFGEGSRLTVL.

The table lists this clone with a count of one. The chain links TRBV4-1 to TRBJ2-7; 7 bases map to TRBD1. CDR3 length equals 15 residues. Trimming took 1 base from V and 3 from J; bases not matched to a gene: 6. Germline CDR1 reads MGHRA; CDR2 reads YSYEKL. The CDR3 coding sequence is TGCGCCAGCAGCCAAGGCCCGACAGGGTTCTACGAGCAGTACTTC. Encoded protein: CASSQGPTGFYEQYF.

The rearrangement links TRBV29-1 to TRBJ2-4, with 15 bases matching TRBD2. The CDR3 extends over 15 amino acids. V shed 2 bases and J 12 bases; nucleotides not matched to a gene: 8. Germline-derived CDR1 and CDR2 are SQVTM and ANQGSEA. The CDR3 sequence: CSVEPGLAGGRTQYF. The CDR3 region has the DNA TGCAGCGTTGAACCGGGACTAGCGGGGGGCCGCACTCAGTACTTC.

The rearrangement joins TRBV28 to TRBJ2-7; 9 bases align to TRBD2. The J segment lost 0 bases and the V segment lost 5 bases, leaving 2 bases of the junction unmatched. Germline loops: CDR1 MDHEN, CDR2 SYDVKM. CDR3 length equals 14 residues. CDR3 protein: CASSISGSSYEQYF. In nucleotides, the CDR3 is TGTGCCAGCAGTATTAGCGGGAGCTCCTACGAGCAGTACTTC.

This chain joins TRBV18 and TRBJ1-2; D is ambiguous. The germline V and J ends were trimmed by 3 bases and 3 bases, with 8 bases remaining between them. The CDR3 runs to 13 residues. From germline, CDR1 is KGHSH and CDR2 LQKENI. The CDR3 region has the DNA TGTGCCAGCTCACCGGTCGCGGACTATGGCTACACCTTC. Its translation: CASSPVADYGYTF.

V gene TRBV15 combines with J gene TRBJ2-7; D is unresolved. CDR1 and CDR2 from the germline V gene are LNHNV and YYDKDF (reference sequence). Trimming removed 5 bases from V and 1 base from J, with 18 bases in between. The CDR3 is 16 residues long. The CDR3 reads CATSDAGSSTSYEQYF. The CDR3 nucleotides read TGTGCCACCAGCGATGCCGGAAGTTCGACTTCCTACGAGCAGTACTTC.

Of note for this clone: Other DNA sequences within the sample encode an identical CDR3. This sequence joins TRBV15 and TRBJ2-7, with D hard to call. The ends were cut back, 0 bases at V and 4 bases at J, with 10 bases in the middle. The CDR3 is made up of 14 amino acids. Germline lookup yields CDR1 LNHNV and CDR2 YYDKDF (reference sequence). This CDR3 reads CATSRESGGYEQYF. The CDR3 nucleotides read TGTGCCACCAGCAGAGAGAGTGGCGGTTACGAGCAGTACTTC.

The V gene is TRBV7-9, the J gene TRBJ2-5, with unresolved D. The CDR3 is 14 amino acids. The germline CDR1 and CDR2 sequences are SEHNR and FQNEAQ (reference sequence). V shed 5 bases and J shed 4 bases, with 14 bases lying between them. CDR3 residues: CASSLLNNGETQYF. CDR3 coding DNA: TGTGCCAGCAGCCTCCTTAATAACGGAGAGACCCAGTACTTC.

The chain is built from TRBV28 and TRBJ2-7, with 9 bases that match TRBD1. With 3 bases clipped from V and 3 bases from J, the junction kept 6 bases outside the gene matches. In germline, CDR1 is MDHEN, CDR2 SYDVKM. The CDR3 contains 15 residues. CDR3 amino acids: CASSLEQGAYYEQYF. CDR3 in DNA: TGTGCCAGCAGTTTGGAACAGGGGGCTTACTACGAGCAGTACTTC. The whole variable domain, filled in from reference TRBV28 and TRBJ2-7, reads DVKVTQSSRYLVKRTGEKVFLECVQDMDHENMFWYRQDPGLGLRLIYFSYDVKMKEKGDIPEGYSVSREKKERFSLILESASTNQTSMYLCASSLEQGAYYEQYFGPGTRLTVT.

This chain uses TRBV27 with TRBJ2-1, with a tentative D call TRBD1 (5 bases). Germline loops: CDR1 MNHEY, CDR2 SMNVEV (reference sequence). The CDR3 covers 15 residues. V shed 3 bases and J shed 4 bases, with 13 bases lying between them. CDR3: CASSFPQGSYNEQFF. Written as DNA, the CDR3 is TGTGCCAGCAGTTTCCCCCAGGGTTCGTACAATGAGCAGTTCTTC.

This clone turned up a few times. The chain employs TRBV4-2 and TRBJ2-7; TRBD2 agrees at 10 bases. Germline V gene data show CDR1 as LGHNA and CDR2 as YNFKEQ. The CDR3 is made up of 17 amino acids. Trimming took 0 bases from V and 3 from J; bases not matched to a gene: 8. The CDR3 here is CASSQEARLAGHYEQYF. CDR3 DNA sequence: TGTGCCAGCAGCCAAGAAGCCAGACTAGCGGGCCACTACGAGCAGTACTTC.

V and J are TRBV4-3 and TRBJ2-2, with 7 bases aligning to TRBD1. CDR3 length: 13 amino acids. The germline gives CDR1 LGHNA, CDR2 YSLEER. V shed 3 bases and J 6 bases; nucleotides not matched to a gene: 1. The chain's CDR3 is CASSHTGAGELFF. In nucleotides, the CDR3 is TGCGCCAGCAGCCATACAGGGGCCGGGGAGCTGTTTTTT.

The chain links TRBV5-8 to TRBJ2-1; 10 positions match TRBD2. This CDR3 region has 14 residues. Looked up from germline, CDR1 is SGHTS and CDR2 is YDEGEE. V trimming: 3 bases; J trimming: 6 bases; junction bases outside the gene matches: 3. DNA of the CDR3: TGTGCCAGCAGCTCGGGACTAGCGACCAATGAGCAGTTCTTC. This gives the protein CASSSGLATNEQFF. Drawing the rest from reference TRBV5-8 and TRBJ2-1, the complete variable domain is EAGVTQSPTHLIKTRGQQATLRCSPISGHTSVYWYQQALGLGLQFLLWYDEGEERNRGNFPPRFSGRQFPNYSSELNVNALELEDSALYLCASSSGLATNEQFFGPGTRLTVL.

The chain recombines TRBV25-1 with TRBJ1-6; no definite D call. Germline-derived CDR1 and CDR2 are MGHDK and SYGVNS. The CDR3 runs to 11 residues. Trimming removed 8 bases from V and 7 bases from J, with 6 bases in between. The DNA for the CDR3 is TGTGCCAGCGCGGGGAATTCACCCCTCCACTTT. Its translation: CASAGNSPLHF.

This clone was seen more than once but under ten times. The chain links TRBV27 to TRBJ1-1, with 7 bases lining up with TRBD1. CDR1 and CDR2 (germline): MNHEY, SMNVEV (reference sequence). The trim removed 6 bases at V and 1 base at J, leaving 2 bases unmatched. This CDR3 spans 13 amino acids. CDR3 residues: CASSWDRNTEAFF. CDR3 in DNA: TGTGCCAGCAGCTGGGACAGGAACACTGAAGCTTTCTTT.